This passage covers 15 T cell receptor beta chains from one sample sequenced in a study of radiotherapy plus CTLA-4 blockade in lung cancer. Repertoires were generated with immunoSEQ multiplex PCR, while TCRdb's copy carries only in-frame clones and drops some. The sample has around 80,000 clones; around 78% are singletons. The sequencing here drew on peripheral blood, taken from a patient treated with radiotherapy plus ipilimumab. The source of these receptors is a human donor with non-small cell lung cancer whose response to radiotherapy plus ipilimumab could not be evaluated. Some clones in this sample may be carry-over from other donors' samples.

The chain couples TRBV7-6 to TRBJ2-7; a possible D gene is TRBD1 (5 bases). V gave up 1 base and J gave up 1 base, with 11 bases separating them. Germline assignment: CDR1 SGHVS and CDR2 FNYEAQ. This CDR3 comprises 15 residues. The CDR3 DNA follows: TGTGCCAGCAGCTTAGGCAGGGCCCGATCCTACGAGCAGTACTTC. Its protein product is CASSLGRARSYEQYF.

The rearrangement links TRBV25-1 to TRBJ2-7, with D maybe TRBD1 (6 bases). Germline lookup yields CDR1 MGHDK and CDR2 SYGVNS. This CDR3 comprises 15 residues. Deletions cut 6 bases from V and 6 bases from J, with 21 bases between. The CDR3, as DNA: TGTGCCAGCAGGCCCCTCGGCAGGGGAGCGTCCGAGCAGTACTTC. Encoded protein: CASRPLGRGASEQYF.

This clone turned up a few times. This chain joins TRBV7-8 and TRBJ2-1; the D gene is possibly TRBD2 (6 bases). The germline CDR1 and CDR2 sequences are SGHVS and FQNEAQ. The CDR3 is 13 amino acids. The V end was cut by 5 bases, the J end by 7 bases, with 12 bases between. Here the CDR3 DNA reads TGTGCCAGCAGCCTGGGGGGAAGAAATGAGCAGTTCTTC. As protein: CASSLGGRNEQFF.

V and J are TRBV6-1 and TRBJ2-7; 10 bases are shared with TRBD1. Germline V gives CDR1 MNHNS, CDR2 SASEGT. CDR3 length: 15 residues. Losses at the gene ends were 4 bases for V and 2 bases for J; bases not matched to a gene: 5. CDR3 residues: CASSAFGTGAYEQYF. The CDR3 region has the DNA TGTGCCAGCAGTGCGTTCGGGACAGGGGCCTACGAGCAGTACTTC.

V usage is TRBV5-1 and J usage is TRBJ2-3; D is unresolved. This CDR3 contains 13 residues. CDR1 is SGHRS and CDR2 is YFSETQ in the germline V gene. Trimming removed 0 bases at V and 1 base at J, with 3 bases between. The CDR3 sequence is CASSLGGTDTQYF. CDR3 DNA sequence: TGCGCCAGCAGCTTGGGAGGCACAGATACGCAGTATTTT.

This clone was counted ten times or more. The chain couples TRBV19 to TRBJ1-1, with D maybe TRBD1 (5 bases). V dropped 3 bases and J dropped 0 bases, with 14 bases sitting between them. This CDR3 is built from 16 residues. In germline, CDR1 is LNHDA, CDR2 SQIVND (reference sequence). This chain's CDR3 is CASSIGMGLMNTEAFF. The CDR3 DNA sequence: TGTGCCAGTAGTATCGGGATGGGACTCATGAACACTGAAGCTTTCTTT.

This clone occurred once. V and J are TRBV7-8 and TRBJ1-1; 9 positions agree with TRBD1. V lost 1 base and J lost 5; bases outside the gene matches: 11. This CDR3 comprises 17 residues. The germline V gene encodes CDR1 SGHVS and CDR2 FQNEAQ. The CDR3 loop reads CASSLGWSRQGDTEAFF. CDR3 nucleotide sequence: TGTGCCAGCAGCTTAGGGTGGTCGCGACAGGGGGATACTGAAGCTTTCTTT.

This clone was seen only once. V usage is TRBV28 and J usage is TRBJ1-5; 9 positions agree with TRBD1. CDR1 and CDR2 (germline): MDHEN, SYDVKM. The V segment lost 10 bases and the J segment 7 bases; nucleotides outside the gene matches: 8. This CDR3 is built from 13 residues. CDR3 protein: CATGTGRGQPQHF. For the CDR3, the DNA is TGTGCCACCGGGACAGGGAGGGGACAGCCCCAGCATTTT.

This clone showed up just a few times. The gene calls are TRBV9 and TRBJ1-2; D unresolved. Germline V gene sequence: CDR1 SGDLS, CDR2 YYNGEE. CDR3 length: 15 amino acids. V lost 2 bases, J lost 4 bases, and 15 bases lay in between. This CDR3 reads CASSVTKPTGYGYTF. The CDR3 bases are TGTGCCAGCAGCGTTACAAAACCGACGGGCTATGGCTACACCTTC.

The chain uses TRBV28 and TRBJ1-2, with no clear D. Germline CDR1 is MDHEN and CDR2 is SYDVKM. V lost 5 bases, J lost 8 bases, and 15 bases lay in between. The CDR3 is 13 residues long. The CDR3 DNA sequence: TGTGCCAGCAGTCCCCGAGCTGTGAAGGGCTACACCTTC. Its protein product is CASSPRAVKGYTF.

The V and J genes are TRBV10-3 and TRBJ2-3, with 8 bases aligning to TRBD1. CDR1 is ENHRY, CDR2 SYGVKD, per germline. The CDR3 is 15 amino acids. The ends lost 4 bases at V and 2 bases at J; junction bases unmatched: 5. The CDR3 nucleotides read TGTGCCATCAGTGCCATGACAGGGGTCACAGATACGCAGTATTTT. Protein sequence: CAISAMTGVTDTQYF.

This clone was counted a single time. This CDR3 reads CASSQVGGADTGELFF. Written as DNA, the CDR3 is TGCGCCAGCAGCCAAGTAGGGGGCGCGGACACCGGGGAGCTGTTTTTT. The rearrangement joins TRBV4-3 to TRBJ2-2, with 7 bases aligning to TRBD1. Trimming removed 1 base from V and 3 bases from J; junction bases left unmatched: 5. The CDR3 spans 16 residues. Germline lookup yields CDR1 LGHNA and CDR2 YSLEER.

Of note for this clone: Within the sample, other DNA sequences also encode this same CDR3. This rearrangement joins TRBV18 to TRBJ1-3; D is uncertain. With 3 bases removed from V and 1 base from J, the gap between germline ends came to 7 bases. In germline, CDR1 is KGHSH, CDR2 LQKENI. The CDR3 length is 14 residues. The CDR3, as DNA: TGTGCCAGCTCACCTGAGGGTTCTGGAAACACCATATATTTT. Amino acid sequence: CASSPEGSGNTIYF.

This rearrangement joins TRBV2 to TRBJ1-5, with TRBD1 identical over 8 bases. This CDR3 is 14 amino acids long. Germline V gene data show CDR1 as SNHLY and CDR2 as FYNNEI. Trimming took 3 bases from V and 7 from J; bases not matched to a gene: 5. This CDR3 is CASSDRTGMQPQHF. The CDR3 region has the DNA TGTGCCAGCAGTGATCGGACAGGGATGCAGCCCCAGCATTTT.

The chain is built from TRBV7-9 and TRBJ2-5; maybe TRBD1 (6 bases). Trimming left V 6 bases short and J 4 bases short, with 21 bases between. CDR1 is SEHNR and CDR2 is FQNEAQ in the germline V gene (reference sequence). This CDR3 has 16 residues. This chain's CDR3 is CASSSNGQRGPETQYF. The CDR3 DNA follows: TGTGCCAGCAGTAGCAACGGACAGCGTGGGCCAGAGACCCAGTACTTC.